The 23 T cell receptor beta chains in this list originate from one sample, sequenced in a study of graft-versus-host responses after intestinal transplantation. The protocol was immunoSEQ multiplex PCR, while the TCRdb copy is restricted to in-frame clones and leaves out a portion. This table has around 110,000 clones, about nine tenths appearing once. Their target antigens are unknown. Sequencing used unstimulated CD4+ T cells sorted from spleen or lymph node cells, obtained before intestinal transplant. These receptors were taken from a human donor who received an intestinal transplant.

The J gene is TRBJ2-5, the V gene TRBV14; TRBD2 agrees at 8 bases. This CDR3 has 14 residues. The germline V gene has CDR1 SGHDN and CDR2 FVKESK. J was trimmed by 4 bases and V by 3 bases; bases with no gene match: 4. CDR3 coding DNA: TGTGCCAGCAGCCACCGGGGGGGGTCAGAGACCCAGTACTTC. This sequence encodes CASSHRGGSETQYF. Complete variable domain (other parts from reference TRBV14 and TRBJ2-5): EAGVTQFPSHSVIEKGQTVTLRCDPISGHDNLYWYRRVMGKEIKFLLHFVKESKQDESGMPNNRFLAERTGGTYSTLKVQPAELEDSGVYFCASSHRGGSETQYFGPGTRLLVL.

As for this clone: Other DNA sequences in this specimen translate into the identical CDR3. The chain uses TRBV5-1 and TRBJ2-7, with D perhaps matching TRBD1 (5 bases). Germline assignment: CDR1 SGHRS and CDR2 YFSETQ. This CDR3 region has 14 residues. Trimming cost V 0 bases and J 3 bases, with 10 bases left between them. DNA of the CDR3: TGCGCCAGCAGCTTGGAGTCGACAGTCTACGAGCAGTACTTC. Encoded protein: CASSLESTVYEQYF.

The table lists this clone with a count of one. The rearrangement links TRBV28 to TRBJ2-7, with TRBD2 identical over 8 bases. There are 14 residues in the CDR3. Trimming removed 2 bases from V and 4 bases from J; junction bases left unmatched: 4. The germline V gene encodes CDR1 MDHEN and CDR2 SYDVKM. CDR3 in DNA: TGTGCCAGCAGTTTACCTAGCGGGCTTTACGAGCAGTACTTC. This encodes CASSLPSGLYEQYF.

The chain recombines TRBV5-4 with TRBJ2-1; D is perhaps TRBD2 (6 bases). The germline CDR1 and CDR2 sequences are SGHNT and YYREEE (reference sequence). V lost 5 bases to trimming and J lost 2 bases, with 17 bases between them. The CDR3 has 16 amino acids. The CDR3: CASRQQGGRPYNEQFF. The CDR3 coding sequence is TGTGCCAGCAGACAACAAGGAGGGAGGCCCTACAATGAGCAGTTCTTC.

The chain links TRBV5-4 to TRBJ1-1; D may be TRBD1 (5 bases). The CDR3 loop spans 15 amino acids. The germline CDR1 and CDR2 sequences are SGHNT and YYREEE (reference sequence). The V and J ends lost 1 base and 1 base respectively, with 11 bases between them. The CDR3 region is CASSLRRGGNTEAFF. The CDR3 DNA sequence: TGTGCCAGCAGCTTGCGGCGCGGGGGGAACACTGAAGCTTTCTTT.

The V and J genes are TRBV10-3 and TRBJ2-5, with 11 bases matching TRBD2. CDR3 length equals 16 residues. V gave up 7 bases and J gave up 5 bases; unmatched junction bases: 12. From germline, CDR1 is ENHRY and CDR2 SYGVKD. CDR3 protein: CAIIRLAGKEWETQYF. The DNA of the CDR3 is TGTGCCATCATCCGACTAGCGGGGAAGGAGTGGGAGACCCAGTACTTC.

The chain combines TRBV2 with TRBJ2-3; no clear D gene. V lost 5 bases and J lost 3, with 6 bases in between. This CDR3 has 12 residues. CDR1 is SNHLY, CDR2 FYNNEI, per germline. The CDR3: CASSPTTDTQYF. CDR3 coding DNA: TGTGCCAGCAGTCCTACTACAGATACGCAGTATTTT.

The chain recombines TRBV25-1 with TRBJ1-2; no clear D gene. CDR3 size: 15 residues. Trimming removed 3 bases at V and 5 bases at J, with 16 bases between. The V gene's germline CDR1 is MGHDK and CDR2 SYGVNS. The CDR3 DNA reads as TGTGCCAGCAGTGACATCCCTGACACTCTGTATGGCTACACCTTC. It yields the protein CASSDIPDTLYGYTF.

The DNA for the CDR3 is TGCGCCAGCAGTTCCGGGTCCTCCTACGAGCAGTACTTC. Translated, it gives CASSSGSSYEQYF. The chain employs TRBV4-1 and TRBJ2-7; D unresolved. This CDR3 is built from 13 residues. Between the trimmed V and J ends, which lost 6 bases and 0 bases, there was a span of 9 bases. Germline lookup yields CDR1 MGHRA and CDR2 YSYEKL.

The CDR3 nucleotides read TGCGCCAGCAGCTTGTATATGGGGGCGGAGACCCAGTACTTC. This gives the protein CASSLYMGAETQYF. The genes are TRBV5-1 and TRBJ2-5; TRBD1 might be the D (6 bases). Germline V gene lookup returns CDR1 SGHRS and CDR2 YFSETQ. V was shortened by 1 base and J by 5 bases, with 12 bases between the two germline ends. The CDR3 has 14 residues.

CDR3 coding DNA: TGTGCCAGCAGCCTAAACAGGGGATCTAATGAAAAACTGTTTTTT. Translating gives CASSLNRGSNEKLFF. The rearrangement joins TRBV7-2 to TRBJ1-4; the match to TRBD1 covers 7 bases. The CDR3 is made up of 15 amino acids. Losses at the gene ends were 5 bases for V and 3 bases for J; bases not matched to a gene: 6. From germline, CDR1 is SGHTA and CDR2 FQGNSA.

The chain links TRBV5-1 to TRBJ2-2, with D possibly being TRBD1 (6 bases). CDR3 length: 13 amino acids. Trimming pared 2 bases from V and 8 bases from J, leaving 10 bases between. Germline assignment: CDR1 SGHRS and CDR2 YFSETQ. This CDR3 is CASSLRQAGELFF. The CDR3 DNA reads as TGCGCCAGCAGCTTAAGACAGGCAGGGGAGCTGTTTTTT.

This sequence joins TRBV9 and TRBJ1-2; weak D call: TRBD1 (6 bases). V dropped 6 bases and J dropped 4 bases, with 13 bases sitting between them. The germline CDR1 and CDR2 sequences are SGDLS and YYNGEE. The CDR3 totals 13 residues. In DNA, the CDR3 is TGTGCCAGCAAAGGGGGAAACCTCTATGGCTACACCTTC. Protein: CASKGGNLYGYTF.

This chain connects TRBV13 to TRBJ2-7, with 8 nucleotides matching TRBD1. With V trimmed by 4 bases and J by 2 bases, 7 bases remained unmatched. The CDR3 covers 15 residues. Germline assignment: CDR1 PRHDT and CDR2 FYEKMQ (reference sequence). The CDR3 region is CASSSIQGAPYEQYF. In DNA, the CDR3 is TGTGCCAGCAGCTCAATTCAGGGGGCTCCCTACGAGCAGTACTTC.

In its sample, this clone was seen a few times. V and J are TRBV6-5 and TRBJ1-2; 8 bases are shared with TRBD1. V was pared by 6 bases and J by 7 bases, with 4 bases of the junction left unmatched. Germline V gene data show CDR1 as MNHEY and CDR2 as SVGAGI. The CDR3 runs to 12 residues. The CDR3 coding sequence is TGTGCCAGCAGCCGACAGGGGATTGGCTACACCTTC. The encoded protein is CASSRQGIGYTF.

The chain joins TRBV27 to TRBJ2-1; 8 nucleotides line up with TRBD1. CDR1 and CDR2 from the germline V gene are MNHEY and SMNVEV (reference sequence). The CDR3 contains 17 residues. The J segment lost 3 bases and the V segment lost 5 bases, leaving 12 bases of the junction unmatched. CDR3 loop: CASSTTTRTGLYNEQFF. CDR3 sequence (DNA): TGTGCCAGCAGTACCACAACTCGGACAGGGCTCTACAATGAGCAGTTCTTC.

The chain combines TRBV28 with TRBJ2-7; D gene ambiguous. The V end lost 1 base, the J end lost 6 bases, and 16 bases lay between the germline ends. CDR1 is MDHEN, CDR2 SYDVKM, per germline. The CDR3 consists of 15 residues. CDR3 amino acids: CASSLFFRGTGEQYF. CDR3 bases: TGTGCCAGCAGTTTATTTTTCAGAGGTACGGGCGAGCAGTACTTC. The full variable domain, with the rest looked up from reference TRBV28 and TRBJ2-7, is DVKVTQSSRYLVKRTGEKVFLECVQDMDHENMFWYRQDPGLGLRLIYFSYDVKMKEKGDIPEGYSVSREKKERFSLILESASTNQTSMYLCASSLFFRGTGEQYFGPGTRLTVT.

Remarks on this clone: This specimen includes other DNA sequences encoding the same CDR3. V gene TRBV7-3 combines with J gene TRBJ1-1; D uncertain. V was pared by 2 bases and J by 2 bases, with 6 bases between. The V gene's germline CDR1 is SGHTA and CDR2 FQGTGA. CDR3 length: 13 amino acids. Here the CDR3 reads CASSLGTNTEAFF. CDR3 bases: TGTGCCAGCAGCTTAGGCACCAACACTGAAGCTTTCTTT.

The chain combines TRBV28 with TRBJ1-4; TRBD1 might be the D (5 bases). The V gene lost 8 bases and the J gene lost 4 bases, with 8 bases spanning the gap. The CDR3 spans 12 residues. Germline lookup yields CDR1 MDHEN and CDR2 SYDVKM. CDR3 DNA: TGTGCCAGCGAGCAGGGTAATGAAAAACTGTTTTTT. Residues: CASEQGNEKLFF.

This chain connects TRBV5-4 to TRBJ2-7, with D hard to call. Trimming stripped 0 bases from V and 4 bases from J, with 5 bases between. Germline V gene data show CDR1 as SGHNT and CDR2 as YYREEE (reference sequence). The CDR3 totals 12 residues. The CDR3 spells CASSLGGYEQYF. The CDR3 coding sequence is TGTGCCAGCAGCTTGGGAGGTTACGAGCAGTACTTC.

The chain carries TRBV5-1 and TRBJ2-3, with D perhaps matching TRBD2 (6 bases). The CDR3 contains 17 residues. V was pared by 0 bases and J by 0 bases, with 14 bases between. The germline V gene has CDR1 SGHRS and CDR2 YFSETQ. DNA of the CDR3: TGCGCCAGCAGCTTGGGGCCTCGCGGAGGGAGCACAGATACGCAGTATTTT. Translation gives CASSLGPRGGSTDTQYF.

The CDR3 here is CASSPLFSGGAPDTQYF. The CDR3 DNA sequence: TGTGCCAGCAGCCCACTTTTTTCCGGGGGGGCCCCAGATACGCAGTATTTT. This chain links TRBV27 with TRBJ2-3; TRBD2 agrees at 8 bases. Germline lookup yields CDR1 MNHEY and CDR2 SMNVEV (reference sequence). The trim removed 6 bases at V and 4 bases at J, leaving 15 bases unmatched. This CDR3 spans 17 amino acids.

In its sample, this clone was seen once. J is TRBJ1-1 and V is TRBV2; perhaps TRBD1 as D (5 bases). This CDR3 is 14 amino acids long. CDR1 is SNHLY and CDR2 is FYNNEI in the germline V gene. Trimming took off 6 bases at V and 3 bases at J, with 14 bases between the two ends. For the CDR3, the DNA is TGTGCCAGCAGGCCAGGGTGGGGTTACACTGAAGCTTTCTTT. Translated, it gives CASRPGWGYTEAFF.